This T cell receptor (beta chain) was sequenced in a study of blood T cell repertoires in COVID-19. Study background: Some COVID-19 samples were acute and others convalescent; all came from the United States, Italy and Spain. T cells, B-cell-depleted T cells, or PBMCs provided the cDNA or gDNA that served as material.

Per the original data handling: Cell counts per sample came from amplifying reference gene primers. Profiling relied on immunoSEQ multiplex PCR, and the TCRdb table lists in-frame clones only, not all of them. V and J calls and clone size are those listed in that table; D and trimming were worked out from the DNA. The sample carries 110,000 or so clones, more than 75% recorded once. The receptor was isolated from a woman in her thirties or forties with acute or convalescent COVID-19. The sequencing sample was made of peripheral blood.

The chain's CDR3 is CASSLEGTDTEAFF. CDR3 DNA sequence: TGCGCCAGCAGCTTGGAGGGGACAGACACTGAAGCTTTCTTT. V is TRBV5-1 and J is TRBJ1-1; 7 positions agree with TRBD1. Germline CDR1 and CDR2: SGHRS and YFSETQ. After removal of 0 bases from V and 3 bases from J, the junction contained 2 bases not matched to a gene. The CDR3 runs 14 residues.